Listed here is a single T cell receptor (beta chain). The protocol was immunoSEQ multiplex PCR, while the TCRdb copy is restricted to in-frame clones and leaves out a portion. The sample lists tens of thousands of clones; around 81% were seen once. Stated time point: pretreatment peripheral blood. This sample stems from a study of PD-L1 blockade in urothelial cancer. Study-level information: Male patients with bladder-origin urothelial cancer numbered about 85% of the roughly 29.

Per germline, CDR1 SQVTM and CDR2 ANQGSEA. The CDR3 consists of 14 residues. The germline V and J ends were trimmed by 0 bases and 4 bases, with 12 bases remaining between them. This receptor was taken from a man aged 60-69 years with urothelial cancer. The V call is TRBV29-1, the J call TRBJ1-2; D is perhaps TRBD1 (5 bases). The source was PBMCs, collected around atezolizumab (anti-PD-L1) treatment. CDR3 bases: TGCAGCGTTGAAGACGAGGGACTCGGCTATGGCTACACCTTC. It codes for CSVEDEGLGYGYTF. The entire variable domain, with the rest obtained from reference TRBV29-1 and TRBJ1-2, is as follows: SAVISQKPSRDICQRGTSLTIQCQVDSQVTMMFWYRQQPGQSLTLIATANQGSEATYESGFVIDKFPISRPNLTFSTLTVSNMSPEDSSIYLCSVEDEGLGYGYTFGSGTRLTVV.